These 6 T cell receptor beta chains share one sample of origin, sequenced in a study of metastatic and nonmetastatic thyroid tumors. Among the patients, none had received any treatment before thyroid surgery. TCRdb ran MiXCR on the PCR reads. The profile covers around 23,000 clones, with 20% to 25% appearing a single time and approximately 30% taken by the ten largest. Sequencing used blood. The origin of the receptors is a male donor with papillary thyroid cancer or a benign thyroid nodule (not recorded which). Some clones in this sample may be carry-over from other donors' samples.

This clone was detected many times. The chain is built from TRBV6-2 or TRBV6-3 and TRBJ1-5, with 7 nucleotides matching TRBD1. Germline trimming cut 4 bases from V and 3 bases from J; bases unmatched to any gene: 9. Germline CDR1 and CDR2: MNHEY and SVGEGT. The CDR3 has 16 amino acids. The CDR3 coding sequence is TGTGCCAGCAGTTGGAAGACAGGGAGCCCCAATCAGCCCCAGCATTTT. It specifies CASSWKTGSPNQPQHF.

This clone was detected many times. The chain joins TRBV7-2 to TRBJ1-1, with D uncertain. CDR1 and CDR2 (germline): SGHTA, FQGNSA. V lost 1 base and J 4 bases, leaving 7 bases between the germline ends. CDR3 size: 13 residues. CDR3 region: CASSLEVGTEAFF. The CDR3, as DNA: TGTGCCAGCAGCTTAGAGGTAGGCACTGAAGCTTTCTTT.

This clone was recorded at least ten times. The chain uses TRBV7-3 and TRBJ1-5; D not resolved. Germline loops: CDR1 SGHTA, CDR2 FQGTGA. CDR3 length equals 13 residues. V lost 2 bases, J lost 4 bases, and 6 bases lay in between. CDR3 sequence: CASSLGLNQPQHF. The CDR3 DNA reads TGTGCCAGCAGCTTAGGCCTAAATCAGCCCCAGCATTTT.

This clone is labeled medium-sized. The chain recombines TRBV28 with TRBJ2-6; the D is unclear. The CDR3 extends over 17 amino acids. The V end lost 0 bases, the J end lost 4 bases, and 13 bases lay between the germline ends. Germline CDR1 reads MDHEN; CDR2 reads SYDVKM. Here the CDR3 DNA reads TGTGCCAGCAGTTTATGGGACCTCCGAGTGGGGGCCAACGTCCTGACTTTC. Translating it yields CASSLWDLRVGANVLTF.

There are many counts of this clone. The chain links TRBV12-5 to TRBJ2-7, with D perhaps matching TRBD1 (5 bases). The V end was cut by 0 bases, the J end by 3 bases, with 18 bases between. This CDR3 comprises 17 residues. Per the germline V gene, CDR1 is LGHNT and CDR2 is FRNRAP. CDR3 protein: CASGLVLSGAEDYEQYF. The CDR3 bases are TGTGCTAGTGGTTTGGTACTATCTGGGGCAGAAGACTACGAGCAGTACTTC.

This clone was seen many times. This sequence joins TRBV6-1 and TRBJ2-1; 11 nucleotides match TRBD2. This CDR3 is 15 amino acids long. The germline gives CDR1 MNHNS, CDR2 SASEGT. With 8 bases clipped from V and 6 bases from J, the junction kept 9 bases outside the gene matches. The CDR3 sequence: CASSVSTSGGNEQFF. CDR3 nucleotides: TGTGCCAGCTCGGTGAGCACTAGCGGGGGCAATGAGCAGTTCTTC.